A single sample gave rise to the 9 T cell receptor beta chains below, sequenced in a study of brain T cells in children with intractable seizures. Some clones are missing from TCRdb's copy, which holds only in-frame ones; the method was immunoSEQ multiplex PCR. The sample has 55,000 to 80,000 clones, about 96% seen once. The sample here was peripheral blood, taken at surgery. These receptors all stem from a boy under two years old with focal cortical dysplasia and intractable seizures.

The chain carries TRBV7-8 and TRBJ1-2; 10 positions match TRBD1. Trimming took 4 bases from V and 4 from J; bases not matched to a gene: 12. Germline-derived CDR1 and CDR2 are SGHVS and FQNEAQ. This CDR3 has 17 residues. The CDR3: CASSSRQGAVISYGYTF. The DNA of the CDR3 is TGTGCCAGCAGCTCCAGACAGGGGGCCGTTATCAGCTATGGCTACACCTTC.

V usage is TRBV5-1 and J usage is TRBJ2-3, with D tentatively TRBD2 (5 bases). Germline values: CDR1 SGHRS, CDR2 YFSETQ. V was clipped by 0 bases and J by 10 bases, with 18 bases between them. CDR3 length equals 15 residues. CDR3 protein: CASSLVTGSWGSQYF. CDR3 DNA sequence: TGCGCCAGCAGCTTGGTAACGGGGTCATGGGGTTCGCAGTATTTT.

V is TRBV5-1 and J is TRBJ2-5; the D gene is possibly TRBD2 (6 bases). Trimming removed 4 bases at V and 2 bases at J, with 18 bases between. Germline V gene data show CDR1 as SGHRS and CDR2 as YFSETQ. The CDR3 is 16 residues long. In DNA form, the CDR3 reads TGCGCCAGCAGCAGCGGAACGTGGGGGGAACAAGAGACCCAGTACTTC. Its protein is CASSSGTWGEQETQYF.

The rearrangement joins TRBV3-1 (or the pseudogene TRBV3-2) to TRBJ2-7, with D possibly called TRBD1 or TRBD2 (6 bases each). With 0 bases removed from V and 0 bases from J, the gap between germline ends came to 15 bases. This CDR3 contains 17 residues. Germline CDR1 reads LGHDT; CDR2 reads YNNKEL (reference sequence). CDR3 coding DNA: TGTGCCAGCAGCCAAGATTCCGGGGGCTATTACTCCTACGAGCAGTACTTC. Protein: CASSQDSGGYYSYEQYF.

The V gene is TRBV7-2, the J gene TRBJ1-1, with TRBD1 identical over 12 bases. The CDR3 has 16 amino acids. Germline values: CDR1 SGHTA, CDR2 FQGNSA. V dropped 1 base and J dropped 4; count of bases not matched to a gene: 4. CDR3 sequence: CASSLVGTGGGTEAFF. DNA of the CDR3: TGTGCCAGCAGCTTAGTAGGGACAGGGGGCGGCACTGAAGCTTTCTTT.

This sequence joins TRBV28 and TRBJ2-7; 8 bases are a match to TRBD2. Trimming at V came to 0 bases and at J to 3 bases, leaving 7 bases not matched to a gene. CDR1 is MDHEN and CDR2 is SYDVKM in the germline V gene. The CDR3 consists of 16 residues. As DNA, the CDR3 is TGTGCCAGCAGTTTATGGAGCGGGAGTTGGCACTACGAGCAGTACTTC. Protein product: CASSLWSGSWHYEQYF.

The chain employs TRBV25-1 and TRBJ2-5; TRBD1 is a possible D gene (6 bases). The germline gives CDR1 MGHDK, CDR2 SYGVNS. Trimming removed 4 bases at V and 5 bases at J, with 17 bases between. The CDR3 has 15 amino acids. The CDR3 nucleotides are TGTGCCAGCAGTGGACAAGGGCTCAGGGGTGAGACCCAGTACTTC. Its protein is CASSGQGLRGETQYF.

The chain recombines TRBV24-1 with TRBJ2-1; D might be TRBD2 (6 bases). Trimming took 5 bases from V and 2 from J, leaving 15 bases between them. The germline V gene encodes CDR1 KGHDR and CDR2 SFDVKD. The CDR3 runs to 16 residues. Here the CDR3 DNA reads TGTGCCACCAGTGGGCACCCGACTAGTCCCTACAATGAGCAGTTCTTC. Translation: CATSGHPTSPYNEQFF.

This clone occurred once. The rearrangement joins TRBV7-8 to TRBJ2-3, with D maybe TRBD2 (6 bases). V lost 8 bases and J lost 5, with 20 bases in between. CDR1 SGHVS and CDR2 FQNEAQ come from the germline V gene. This CDR3 spans 15 amino acids. The CDR3 loop reads CASRLGDSGGDTQYF. As DNA, the CDR3 is TGTGCCAGCCGCCTAGGGGACTCAGGAGGAGATACGCAGTATTTT.